This T cell receptor beta chain was captured in a study of post-analysis software for immune sequencing data. Findings and limits, study-wide: The authors found that F measure strongly co-clustered same-batch samples. Roughly 5 TRBV segments (TRBV5-6, TRBV5-1 and TRBV20-1 among them) occurred more frequently in patients than in controls.

This clonotype was seen a single time. Its antigen is currently unknown. This CDR3 is 15 amino acids long. Germline loops: CDR1 DFQATT, CDR2 SNEGSKA (reference sequence). The authors incorporated unique molecular identifiers into the TCR beta cDNA libraries. It was from about 0.98 to 11 million T cells that roughly 0.5 million cDNA molecules came. TCRdb reprocessed the PCR reads via MiXCR and lists one record per CDR3 protein. This table holds 820,000 or so distinct CDR3 sequences, 53% found once. The rearrangement links TRBV20-1 to TRBJ2-5, with 9 bases lining up with TRBD2. The DNA matches TRBJ2-7 better at its end, which makes the J call doubtful. The origin of this receptor is a girl aged 10-17 years with multiple sclerosis. Material for sequencing was blood. The CDR3 sequence: CSARGDSGGLYEQYF. For the CDR3, the DNA is TGCAGTGCTAGAGGGGATAGCGGGGGACTTTACGAGCAGTACTTC.